The next 21 T cell receptor beta chains were all read from a single sample in a study of T-cell memory formation after mild COVID-19. TCRdb recomputed calls from the 5' RACE reads with MiXCR, one row per CDR3 protein. The repertoire consists of 210,000 or so distinct CDR3 sequences, with about 10% occurring once and the leading ten covering less than 4%. The sequencing sample was made of PBMCs or a T cell subset sorted from them (not recorded which). The receptors derive from a man between 18 and 35 years old who had mild COVID-19 (a few samples of this study predate the infection). Cell type and time point are not known.

This clonotype has just a few counts. The J gene is TRBJ2-1, the V gene TRBV7-2, with 8 bases fitting TRBD2. V was clipped by 6 bases and J by 6 bases; unmatched bases: 10. CDR1 and CDR2 from the germline V gene are SGHTA and FQGNSA. The CDR3 is 15 amino acids. The CDR3 region is CASSYYTGTSNEQFF. Here the CDR3 DNA reads TGTGCCAGCAGTTATTACACCGGGACTAGCAATGAGCAGTTCTTC.

This clonotype appeared a few times. This rearrangement joins TRBV7-2 to TRBJ2-3, with D perhaps matching TRBD2 (6 bases). The CDR3 is 15 residues long. The V gene lost 1 base and the J gene lost 4 bases, with 12 bases spanning the gap. Germline CDR1 is SGHTA and CDR2 is FQGNSA. CDR3 region: CASSLGAGLADTQYF. For the CDR3, the DNA is TGTGCCAGCAGCTTAGGGGCGGGGTTGGCAGATACGCAGTATTTT. The full variable domain, rest sourced from reference TRBV7-2 and TRBJ2-3, is GAGVSQSPSNKVTEKGKDVELRCDPISGHTALYWYRQSLGQGLEFLIYFQGNSAPDKSGLPSDRFSAERTGGSVSTLTIQRTQQEDSAVYLCASSLGAGLADTQYFGPGTRLTVL.

Concerning this clonotype: Possible read error: a much larger clone is one base away. The chain carries TRBV6-2 or TRBV6-3 and TRBJ2-2; no firm D call. The CDR3 extends over 13 amino acids. V lost 6 bases and J lost 3, with 8 bases in between. Per germline, CDR1 MNHEY and CDR2 SVGEGT. CDR3 protein: CASRYPYTGELFF. The CDR3 bases are TGTGCCAGCAGGTACCCTTACACCGGGGAGCTGTTTTTT.

CDR3 DNA sequence: TGTGCCAGCAGTGACGGTCCGGTTGGGATGGAGACCCAGTACTTC. Protein product: CASSDGPVGMETQYF. The chain links TRBV2 to TRBJ2-5, with D uncertain. The CDR3 has 15 residues. The V gene lost 3 bases and the J gene lost 5 bases, with 16 bases spanning the gap. The V gene's germline CDR1 is SNHLY and CDR2 FYNNEI.

This clonotype was recorded a few times. The rearrangement links TRBV5-5 to TRBJ2-7; D gene uncertain. Germline CDR1 reads SGHKS; CDR2 reads YYEKEE (reference sequence). Trimming shortened V by 4 bases and J by 0 bases, and 2 bases separated the two germline ends. The CDR3 totals 11 residues. DNA for the CDR3: TGTGCCAGCAGCCACTCCTACGAGCAGTACTTC. This translates into CASSHSYEQYF.

This clonotype was counted between two and nine times. The V and J genes are TRBV7-2 and TRBJ2-1, with 8 bases lining up with TRBD2. With 7 bases clipped from V and 4 bases from J, the junction kept 9 bases outside the gene matches. CDR3 length: 15 amino acids. Germline CDR1 SGHTA, CDR2 FQGNSA. CDR3 region: CASTAGVARYNEQFF. The CDR3 bases are TGTGCCAGCACAGCGGGGGTTGCTCGATACAATGAGCAGTTCTTC.

In this sample, this clonotype turned up many times. This rearrangement joins TRBV7-9 to TRBJ2-1, with 9 nucleotides matching TRBD2. Germline V gene sequence: CDR1 SEHNR, CDR2 FQNEAQ (reference sequence). The CDR3 is 12 amino acids. The trim removed 8 bases at V and 9 bases at J, leaving 5 bases unmatched. The CDR3 sequence is CASRRGGTEQFF. The DNA for the CDR3 is TGTGCCAGCCGGCGGGGGGGTACTGAGCAGTTCTTC.

The chain is built from TRBV24-1 and TRBJ2-1; no clear D. V was clipped by 3 bases and J by 3 bases, with 5 bases between them. CDR3 size: 13 residues. Germline assignment: CDR1 KGHDR and CDR2 SFDVKD. CDR3 DNA sequence: TGTGCCACCAGTGATCGTCTCTACAATGAGCAGTTCTTC. This encodes CATSDRLYNEQFF.

This clonotype appeared a few times. The CDR3 sequence: CASSFGRDSNSPLHF. CDR3 in DNA: TGCGCCAGCAGCTTTGGCAGGGACTCCAATTCACCCCTCCACTTT. The chain links TRBV5-1 to TRBJ1-6; D is possibly TRBD1 (5 bases). V shed 2 bases and J shed 7 bases, with 13 bases lying between them. Germline V gives CDR1 SGHRS, CDR2 YFSETQ. The CDR3 runs 15 residues.

This clonotype was found a few times. The genes are TRBV20-1 and TRBJ2-3; TRBD2 aligns across 8 bases. With V trimmed by 4 bases and J by 4 bases, 4 bases remained unmatched. CDR1 and CDR2 (germline): DFQATT, SNEGSKA (reference sequence). The CDR3 contains 13 residues. In DNA, the CDR3 is TGCAGTGCTAAACGGGGGGGCCCAGATACGCAGTATTTT. Translated: CSAKRGGPDTQYF.

There are a few counts of this clonotype. The rearrangement joins TRBV30 to TRBJ1-3; D not resolved. The CDR3 has 15 residues. Germline V gives CDR1 GTSNPN, CDR2 SVGIG (reference sequence). V shed 0 bases and J shed 0 bases, with 9 bases lying between them. The chain's CDR3 is CAWSVRGISGNTIYF. The CDR3 DNA sequence: TGTGCCTGGAGTGTACGTGGGATCTCTGGAAACACCATATATTTT.

The genes are TRBV14 and TRBJ2-2; 14 nucleotides match TRBD2. V shed 9 bases and J 1 base; nucleotides not matched to a gene: 1. The CDR3 covers 15 residues. Germline CDR1 reads SGHDN; CDR2 reads FVKESK. CDR3 sequence reads: CARGTSGGNTGELFF. In DNA, the CDR3 is TGTGCCAGAGGGACTAGCGGGGGGAACACCGGGGAGCTGTTTTTT.

This clonotype was seen only a few times. The V gene is TRBV19, the J gene TRBJ1-1; D may be TRBD1 (6 bases). Germline CDR1 and CDR2: LNHDA and SQIVND (reference sequence). CDR3 size: 15 residues. The V gene lost 3 bases and the J gene lost 1 base, with 12 bases spanning the gap. The DNA of the CDR3 is TGTGCCAGTAGTATTGCAGGGGTGGGGAACACTGAAGCTTTCTTT. It specifies CASSIAGVGNTEAFF.

This clonotype was recorded at least ten times. The chain combines TRBV9 with TRBJ1-5; 7 bases fit TRBD1. The length of the CDR3 is 13 residues. Germline V gene data show CDR1 as SGDLS and CDR2 as YYNGEE. The J segment lost 6 bases and the V segment lost 2 bases, leaving 2 bases of the junction unmatched. CDR3: CASSVQGGQPQHF. The DNA of the CDR3 is TGTGCCAGCAGCGTCCAGGGGGGTCAGCCCCAGCATTTT.

The rearrangement links TRBV6-2 or TRBV6-3 to TRBJ2-7; 8 bases match TRBD2. Germline loops: CDR1 MNHEY, CDR2 SVGEGT. The CDR3 consists of 14 residues. V shed 7 bases, J shed 4 bases, and the junction held 9 bases outside the gene matches. CDR3 protein: CASMPGGGNYEQYF. DNA for the CDR3: TGTGCCAGCATGCCAGGCGGGGGGAATTACGAGCAGTACTTC.

This clonotype occurred many times. This chain's CDR3 is CASSQRDGENIQYF. The CDR3 bases are TGTGCCAGCAGCCAACGGGACGGAGAAAACATTCAGTACTTC. The chain joins TRBV3-1 to TRBJ2-4; D tentatively reads TRBD1 or TRBD2 (5 bases each). The CDR3 length is 14 residues. From germline, CDR1 is LGHDT and CDR2 YNNKEL (reference sequence). Trimming removed 2 bases from V and 5 bases from J, with 10 bases in between.

This clonotype was observed a few times. The chain employs TRBV6-5 and TRBJ2-7; 12 positions match TRBD2. With V trimmed by 6 bases and J by 2 bases, 2 bases remained unmatched. Germline values: CDR1 MNHEY, CDR2 SVGAGI. This CDR3 comprises 14 residues. CDR3 sequence reads: CASSRTSGAYEQYF. CDR3 DNA: TGTGCCAGCAGCCGGACTAGCGGGGCCTACGAGCAGTACTTC.

The chain joins TRBV2 to TRBJ2-7; TRBD2 agrees at 15 bases. CDR1 and CDR2 from the germline V gene are SNHLY and FYNNEI. This CDR3 is 15 amino acids long. The trim removed 2 bases at V and 9 bases at J, leaving 5 bases unmatched. This CDR3 is CASSERGLAGGTQYF. The CDR3 coding sequence is TGTGCCAGCAGTGAACGGGGACTAGCGGGGGGTACGCAGTACTTC.

This clonotype was seen repeatedly, ten times or more. The chain couples TRBV7-3 to TRBJ2-5; no reliable D call. This CDR3 is built from 13 residues. Germline lookup yields CDR1 SGHTA and CDR2 FQGTGA. V dropped 2 bases and J dropped 1 base, with 5 bases sitting between them. The DNA of the CDR3 is TGTGCCAGCAGCTTAGCTGCCCAAGAGACCCAGTACTTC. It codes for CASSLAAQETQYF.

This chain joins TRBV7-2 and TRBJ1-4; 7 nucleotides match TRBD1. Germline V gene sequence: CDR1 SGHTA, CDR2 FQGNSA. After removal of 5 bases from V and 8 bases from J, the junction contained 8 bases not matched to a gene. CDR3 length: 14 amino acids. The chain's CDR3 is CASSLRGLGEKLFF. The CDR3 DNA follows: TGTGCCAGCAGCCTAAGGGGGCTTGGGGAAAAACTGTTTTTT.

This clonotype was seen more than once but under ten times. The J gene is TRBJ2-7, the V gene TRBV28; tentative D call: TRBD2 (6 bases). The CDR3 consists of 16 residues. In germline, CDR1 is MDHEN, CDR2 SYDVKM. Trimming took off 6 bases at V and 4 bases at J, with 22 bases between the two ends. CDR3 sequence (DNA): TGTGCCAGCAGACCTTCCGGGACTTCCCTTACGTACGAGCAGTACGTC. It is translated as CASRPSGTSLTYEQYV.